A single TCR beta chain is shown here with its context. Its antigen is unknown. Sequencing used immunoSEQ multiplex PCR; TCRdb keeps in-frame clones, though not all of them. The repertoire includes roughly 1,100,000 clones, around 74% of them detected once, and roughly 1.4% sits in the top ten. The ends were cut back, 0 bases at V and 7 bases at J, with 14 bases in the middle. This CDR3 is 15 amino acids long. Per the germline V gene, CDR1 is SGDLS and CDR2 is YYNGEE. These data originate in a study of shared clonotypes between healthy human individuals. Across the whole study: Donors had three CD4 naive, three CD4 memory, two CD8 naive and one CD8 memory plate apiece.

Donors, healthy HIV-negative adults, lacked recent acute infections or vaccinations. Overall study results and limits: Generation probabilities were higher for clonotypes shared across all four sorted-subset donors than for unshared ones. Richness estimates generally favored naive over memory subsets.

Sequences were obtained from memory CD4+ T cells sorted from blood. Stated subset: CD45RA-negative fraction. This receptor was taken from a man aged 18-30 years in good health. This chain links TRBV9 with TRBJ2-1; the D gene could be TRBD1 or TRBD2 (6 bases each). The CDR3 sequence is CASSVEGGIWNEQFF. CDR3 nucleotide sequence: TGTGCCAGCAGCGTAGAGGGGGGTATTTGGAATGAGCAGTTCTTC.